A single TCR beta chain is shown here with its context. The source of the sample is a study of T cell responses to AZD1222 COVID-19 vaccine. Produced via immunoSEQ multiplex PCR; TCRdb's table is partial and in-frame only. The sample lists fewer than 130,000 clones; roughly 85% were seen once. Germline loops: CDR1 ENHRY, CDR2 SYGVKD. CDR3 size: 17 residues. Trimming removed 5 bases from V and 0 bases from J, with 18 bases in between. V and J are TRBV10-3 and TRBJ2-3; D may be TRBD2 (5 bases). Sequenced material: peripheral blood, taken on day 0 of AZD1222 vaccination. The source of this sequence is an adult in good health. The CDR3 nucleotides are TGTGCCATCAGTTTCTCCGGCGGGCCAAGGAGCACAGATACGCAGTATTTT. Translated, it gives CAISFSGGPRSTDTQYF.